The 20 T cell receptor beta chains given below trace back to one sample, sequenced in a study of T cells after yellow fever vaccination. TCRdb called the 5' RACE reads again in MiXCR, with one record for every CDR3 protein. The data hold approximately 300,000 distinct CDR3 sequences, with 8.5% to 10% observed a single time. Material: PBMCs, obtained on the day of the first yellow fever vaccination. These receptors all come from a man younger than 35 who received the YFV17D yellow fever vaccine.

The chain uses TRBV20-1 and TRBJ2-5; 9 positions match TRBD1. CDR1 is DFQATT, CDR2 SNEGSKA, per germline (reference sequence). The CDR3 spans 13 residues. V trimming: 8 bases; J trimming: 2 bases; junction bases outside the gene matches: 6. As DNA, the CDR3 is TGCAGTTTCAGAGGACAGGGGCAAGAGACCCAGTACTTC. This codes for CSFRGQGQETQYF.

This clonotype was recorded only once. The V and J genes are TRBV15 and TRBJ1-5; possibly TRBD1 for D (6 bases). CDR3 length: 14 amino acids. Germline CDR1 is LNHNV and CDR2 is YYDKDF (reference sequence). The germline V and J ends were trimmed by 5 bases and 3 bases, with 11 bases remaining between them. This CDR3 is CATSSRGYNQPQHF. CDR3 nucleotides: TGTGCCACCAGCTCCAGGGGCTACAATCAGCCCCAGCATTTT.

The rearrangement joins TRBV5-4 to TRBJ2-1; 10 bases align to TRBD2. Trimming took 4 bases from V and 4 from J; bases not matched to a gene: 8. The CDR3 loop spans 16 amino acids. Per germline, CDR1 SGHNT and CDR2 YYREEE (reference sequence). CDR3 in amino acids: CASSTPLAGQYNEQFF. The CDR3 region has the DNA TGTGCCAGCAGCACCCCACTAGCGGGGCAATACAATGAGCAGTTCTTC.

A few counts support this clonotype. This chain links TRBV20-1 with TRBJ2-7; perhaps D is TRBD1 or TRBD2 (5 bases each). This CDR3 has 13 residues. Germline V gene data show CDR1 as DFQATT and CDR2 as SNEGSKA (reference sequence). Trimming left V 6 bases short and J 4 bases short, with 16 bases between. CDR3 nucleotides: TGCAGTGCAGCCCATGGGACCTTATACGAGCAGTACGTC. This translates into CSAAHGTLYEQYV.

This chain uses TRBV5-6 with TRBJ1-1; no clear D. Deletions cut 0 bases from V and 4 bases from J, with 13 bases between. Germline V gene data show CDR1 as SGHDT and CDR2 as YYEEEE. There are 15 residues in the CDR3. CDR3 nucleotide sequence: TGTGCCAGCAGCTTGGAGGATTGGGCAGTCACTGAAGCTTTCTTT. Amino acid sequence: CASSLEDWAVTEAFF.

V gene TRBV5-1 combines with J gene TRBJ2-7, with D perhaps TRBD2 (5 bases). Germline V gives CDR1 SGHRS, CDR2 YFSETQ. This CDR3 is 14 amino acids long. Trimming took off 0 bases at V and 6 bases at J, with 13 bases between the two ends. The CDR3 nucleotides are TGCGCCAGCAGCTTGGGCGGGCTAGAGGGCGAGCAGTACGTC. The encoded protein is CASSLGGLEGEQYV.

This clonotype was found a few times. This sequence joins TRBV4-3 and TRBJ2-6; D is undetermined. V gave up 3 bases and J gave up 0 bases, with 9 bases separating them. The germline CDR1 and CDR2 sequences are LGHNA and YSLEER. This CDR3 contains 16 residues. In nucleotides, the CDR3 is TGCGCCAGCAGCCACCGTCGTATCTCTGGGGCCAACGTCCTGACTTTC. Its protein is CASSHRRISGANVLTF.

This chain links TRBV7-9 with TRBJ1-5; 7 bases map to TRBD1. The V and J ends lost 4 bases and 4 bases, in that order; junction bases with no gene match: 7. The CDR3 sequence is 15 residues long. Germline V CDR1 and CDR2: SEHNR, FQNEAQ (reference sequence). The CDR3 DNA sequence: TGTGCCAGCAGCTCCGACAGGGATCTTAATCAGCCCCAGCATTTT. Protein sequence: CASSSDRDLNQPQHF.

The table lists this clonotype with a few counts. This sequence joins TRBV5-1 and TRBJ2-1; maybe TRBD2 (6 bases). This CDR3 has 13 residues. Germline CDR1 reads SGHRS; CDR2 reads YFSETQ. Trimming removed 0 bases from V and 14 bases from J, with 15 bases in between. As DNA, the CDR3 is TGCGCCAGCAGCTTGGACTCTTGGGGGGAGGAGTTCTTC. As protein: CASSLDSWGEEFF.

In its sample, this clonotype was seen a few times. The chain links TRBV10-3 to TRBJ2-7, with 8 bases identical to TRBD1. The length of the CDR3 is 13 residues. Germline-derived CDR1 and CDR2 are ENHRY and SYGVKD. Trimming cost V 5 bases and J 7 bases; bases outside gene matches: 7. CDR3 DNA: TGTGCCATCAGTCAGGACAGGGTTGGAGAGCAGTACGTC. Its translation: CAISQDRVGEQYV.

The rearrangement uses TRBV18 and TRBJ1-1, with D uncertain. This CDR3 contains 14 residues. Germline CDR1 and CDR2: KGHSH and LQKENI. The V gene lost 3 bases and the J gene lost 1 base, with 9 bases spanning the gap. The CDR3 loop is CASSPRQENTEAFF. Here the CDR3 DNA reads TGTGCCAGCTCACCTCGGCAGGAGAACACTGAAGCTTTCTTT. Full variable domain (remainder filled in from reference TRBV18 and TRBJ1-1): NAGVMQNPRHLVRRRGQEARLRCSPMKGHSHVYWYRQLPEEGLKFMVYLQKENIIDESGMPKERFSAEFPKEGPSILRIQQVVRGDSAAYFCASSPRQENTEAFFGQGTRLTVV.

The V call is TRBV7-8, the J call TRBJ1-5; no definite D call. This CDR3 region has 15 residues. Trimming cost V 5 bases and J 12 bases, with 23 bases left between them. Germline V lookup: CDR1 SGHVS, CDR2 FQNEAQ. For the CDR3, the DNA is TGTGCCAGCAGCCCCAACTCGGCCGGCAGGTTAAACCAGCATTTT. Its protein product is CASSPNSAGRLNQHF. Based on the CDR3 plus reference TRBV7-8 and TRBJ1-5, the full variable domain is GAGVSQSPRYKVAKRGQDVALRCDPISGHVSLFWYQQALGQGPEFLTYFQNEAQLDKSGLPSDRFFAERPEGSVSTLKIQRTQQEDSAVYLCASSPNSAGRLNQHFGDGTRLSIL.

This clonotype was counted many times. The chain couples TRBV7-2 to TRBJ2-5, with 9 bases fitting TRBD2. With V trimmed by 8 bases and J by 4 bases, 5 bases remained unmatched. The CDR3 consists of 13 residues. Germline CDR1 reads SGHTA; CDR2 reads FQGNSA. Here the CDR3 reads CASLKRGAETQYF. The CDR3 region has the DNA TGTGCCAGCTTAAAGCGGGGGGCAGAGACCCAGTACTTC.

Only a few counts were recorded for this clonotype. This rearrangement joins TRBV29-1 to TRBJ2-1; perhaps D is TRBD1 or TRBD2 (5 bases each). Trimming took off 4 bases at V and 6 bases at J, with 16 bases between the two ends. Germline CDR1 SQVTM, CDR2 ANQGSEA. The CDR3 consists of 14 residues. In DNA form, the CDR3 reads TGCAGCGTTGTTTGGCAGGGCGGACTCAATGAGCAGTTCTTC. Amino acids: CSVVWQGGLNEQFF.

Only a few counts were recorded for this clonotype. The CDR3 protein is CASSAGQVVYEQYF. The CDR3, as DNA: TGTGCCAGCAGCGCCGGACAGGTCGTCTACGAGCAGTACTTC. V and J are TRBV7-6 and TRBJ2-7, with 7 nucleotides matching TRBD1. CDR3 length: 14 residues. Per the germline V gene, CDR1 is SGHVS and CDR2 is FNYEAQ. V gave up 5 bases and J gave up 3 bases; unmatched junction bases: 7.

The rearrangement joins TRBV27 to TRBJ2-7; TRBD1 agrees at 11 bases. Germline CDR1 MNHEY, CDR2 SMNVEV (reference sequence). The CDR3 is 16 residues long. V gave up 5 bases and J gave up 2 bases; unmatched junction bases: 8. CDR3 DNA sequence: TGTGCCAGCAGTGGCTGGACAGGGGGCGTTACCTACGAGCAGTACTTC. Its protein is CASSGWTGGVTYEQYF.

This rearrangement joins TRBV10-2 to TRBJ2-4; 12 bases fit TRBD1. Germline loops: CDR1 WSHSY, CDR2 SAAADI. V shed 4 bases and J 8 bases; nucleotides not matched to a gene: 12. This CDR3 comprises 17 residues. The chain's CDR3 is CASSAGTGGAGIYIQYF. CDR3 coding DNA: TGCGCCAGCAGTGCCGGGACAGGGGGCGCCGGAATCTACATTCAGTACTTC.

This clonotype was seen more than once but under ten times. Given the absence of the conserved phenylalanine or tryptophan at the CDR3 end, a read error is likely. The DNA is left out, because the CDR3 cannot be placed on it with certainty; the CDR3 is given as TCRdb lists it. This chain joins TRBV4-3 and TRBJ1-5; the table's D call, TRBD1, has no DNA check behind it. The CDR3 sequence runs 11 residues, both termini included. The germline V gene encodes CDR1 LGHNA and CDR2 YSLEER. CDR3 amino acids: CASSQERGNCC.

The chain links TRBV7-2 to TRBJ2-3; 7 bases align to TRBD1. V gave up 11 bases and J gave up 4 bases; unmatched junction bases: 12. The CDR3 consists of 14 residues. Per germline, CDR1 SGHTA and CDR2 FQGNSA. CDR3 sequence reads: CARTDRQGSDTQYF. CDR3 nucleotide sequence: TGTGCCCGCACGGACCGACAGGGTTCAGATACGCAGTATTTT.

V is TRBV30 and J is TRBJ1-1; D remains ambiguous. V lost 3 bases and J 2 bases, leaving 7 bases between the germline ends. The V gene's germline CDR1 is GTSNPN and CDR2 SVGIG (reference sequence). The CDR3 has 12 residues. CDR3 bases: TGTGCCTGGAGAAGATATAACACTGAAGCTTTCTTT. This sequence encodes CAWRRYNTEAFF.